This TCR beta chain was sequenced for a study of T cells in Graves' hyperthyroidism and ophthalmopathy. Disease duration under 2 months; hyperthyroidism patients were aged 18 to 65. Clinical symptoms, serum thyroxine, TRAb, thyroid ultrasound and orbital computed tomography informed diagnoses. Source material for PBMCs was more than 7.5 ml fresh peripheral blood. As for this clonotype: Its cognate antigen is unknown.

Germline-derived CDR1 and CDR2 are WNHNN and SYGVQD (reference sequence). The CDR3 sequence is 13 residues long. V lost 10 bases to trimming and J lost 0 bases, with 10 bases between them. Using RNA transcripts as the source, TCR beta CDR3 regions were amplified. During a first-round RT-PCR of the TCR CDR3, the HTBI primer set was used. From the multiplex PCR reads, TCRdb called clonotypes with MiXCR, one entry per CDR3 protein. The sample lists 200,000 or so distinct CDR3 sequences, roughly a sixth seen once, with 53% in the top ten. Whole-study results and caveats: Most clonotypes expanded in thyroid above 0.001 were likewise present in blood.

The sample was blood. This chain connects TRBV10-1 to TRBJ1-3; unclear D gene. This receptor was obtained from a woman aged 50 to 65 with Graves' hyperthyroidism. The CDR3 loop is CATKEASGNTIYF. CDR3 in DNA: TGCGCCACCAAAGAGGCCTCTGGAAACACCATATATTTT.